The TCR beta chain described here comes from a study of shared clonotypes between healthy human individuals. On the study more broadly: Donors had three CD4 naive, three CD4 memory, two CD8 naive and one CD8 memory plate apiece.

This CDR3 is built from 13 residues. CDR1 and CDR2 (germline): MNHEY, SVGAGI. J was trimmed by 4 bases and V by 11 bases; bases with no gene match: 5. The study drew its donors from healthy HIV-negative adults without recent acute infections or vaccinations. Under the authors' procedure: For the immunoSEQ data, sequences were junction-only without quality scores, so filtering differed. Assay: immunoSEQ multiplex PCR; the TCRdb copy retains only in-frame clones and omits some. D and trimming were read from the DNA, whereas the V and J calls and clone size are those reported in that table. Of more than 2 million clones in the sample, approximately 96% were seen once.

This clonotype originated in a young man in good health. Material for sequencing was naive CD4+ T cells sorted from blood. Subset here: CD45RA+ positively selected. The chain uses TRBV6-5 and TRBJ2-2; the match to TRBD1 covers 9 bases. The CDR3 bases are TGTGCCGTCGGACAGGGGACCACCGGGGAGCTGTTTTTT. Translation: CAVGQGTTGELFF.